The clone carrying this T cell receptor beta chain was seen only a few times. The record originates from a study of blood T cell repertoires in COVID-19. Study details: Some COVID-19 samples were acute and others convalescent; all came from the United States, Italy and Spain. PBMCs, B-cell-depleted T cells, or T cells were the source of the cDNA or gDNA that made up the material.

Original processing methods: Counts of nucleated cells, estimated from reference gene primer amplification, were obtained. The assay was immunoSEQ multiplex PCR, and TCRdb's table has in-frame clones only and misses some. Clone size and the V and J calls come from that table; the DNA yielded D and trimming. This sample yields under 95,000 clones, of which roughly 86% are seen a single time; 0.95% to 1.5% belongs to the top ten. From germline, CDR1 is SGHAT and CDR2 FQNNGV. CDR3 length: 15 residues. V was shortened by 5 bases and J by 1 base, with 14 bases between the two germline ends. The receptor was isolated from a woman of 80 years or more with acute or convalescent COVID-19. J is TRBJ1-1 and V is TRBV11-2; perhaps TRBD1 as D (5 bases). The sequenced sample was peripheral blood. The CDR3 reads CASSLPRGQNTEAFF. The CDR3 nucleotides read TGTGCCAGCAGCCTCCCGCGTGGACAGAACACTGAAGCTTTCTTT.